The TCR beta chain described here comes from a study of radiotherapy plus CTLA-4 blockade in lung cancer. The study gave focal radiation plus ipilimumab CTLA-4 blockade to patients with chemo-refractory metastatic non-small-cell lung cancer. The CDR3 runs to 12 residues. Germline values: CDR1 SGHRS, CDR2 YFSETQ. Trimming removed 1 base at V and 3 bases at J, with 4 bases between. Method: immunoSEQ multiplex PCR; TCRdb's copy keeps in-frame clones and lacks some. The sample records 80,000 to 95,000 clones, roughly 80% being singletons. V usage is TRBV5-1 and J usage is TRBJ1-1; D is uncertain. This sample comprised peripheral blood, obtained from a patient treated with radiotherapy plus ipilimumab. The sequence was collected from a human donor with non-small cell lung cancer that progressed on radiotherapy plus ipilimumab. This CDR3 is CASSLTDTEAFF. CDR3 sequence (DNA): TGCGCCAGCAGCTTGACGGACACTGAAGCTTTCTTT.